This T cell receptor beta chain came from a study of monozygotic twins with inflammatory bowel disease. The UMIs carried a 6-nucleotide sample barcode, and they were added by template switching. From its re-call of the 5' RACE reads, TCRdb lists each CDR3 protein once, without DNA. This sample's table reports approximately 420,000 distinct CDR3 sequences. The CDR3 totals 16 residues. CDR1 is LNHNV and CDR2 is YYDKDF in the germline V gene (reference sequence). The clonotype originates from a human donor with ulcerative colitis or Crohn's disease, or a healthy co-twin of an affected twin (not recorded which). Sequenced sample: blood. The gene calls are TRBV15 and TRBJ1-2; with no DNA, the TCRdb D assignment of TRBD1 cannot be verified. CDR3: CATGLFGTLNNYGYTF.